The next 20 T cell receptor beta chains were all read from a single sample in a study of blood T cell repertoires in COVID-19. The data were produced by immunoSEQ multiplex PCR, yet TCRdb's version contains in-frame clones alone and is incomplete. The sample gives about 490,000 clones, 80% to 90% of which show up once; roughly 3.2% is in the top ten. Source material: peripheral blood. All receptors come from a human donor in a cohort sampled during active COVID-19.

This chain connects TRBV24-1 to TRBJ2-5, with a weak D call TRBD2 (6 bases). Deletions cut 7 bases from V and 2 bases from J, with 16 bases between. Germline V CDR1 and CDR2: KGHDR, SFDVKD. The CDR3 consists of 15 residues. The CDR3 DNA is TGTGCCACCAGGAGGGTAGCGGCGGGGCAAGAGACCCAGTACTTC. It translates to CATRRVAAGQETQYF.

The V and J genes are TRBV6-5 and TRBJ2-2, with TRBD1 identical over 9 bases. The CDR3 has 15 residues. The junction had 8 bases not matched to a gene; V was cut back by 6 bases and J by 6 bases. Germline CDR1 and CDR2: MNHEY and SVGAGI. CDR3 in DNA: TGTGCCAGCAGAACAGGGGGCGGGGGCTCCGGGGAGCTGTTTTTT. It is translated as CASRTGGGGSGELFF.

The rearrangement joins TRBV5-1 to TRBJ1-3, with 7 bases lining up with TRBD1. The CDR3 covers 15 residues. From germline, CDR1 is SGHRS and CDR2 YFSETQ. V lost 4 bases and J lost 1; bases outside the gene matches: 5. CDR3 protein: CASSRATGSGNTIYF. CDR3 DNA sequence: TGCGCCAGCAGCCGAGCGACAGGGTCTGGAAACACCATATATTTT. Full variable domain (outside the CDR3, taken from reference TRBV5-1 and TRBJ1-3): KAGVTQTPRYLIKTRGQQVTLSCSPISGHRSVSWYQQTPGQGLQFLFEYFSETQRNKGNFPGRFSGRQFSNSRSEMNVSTLELGDSALYLCASSRATGSGNTIYFGEGSWLTVV.

This rearrangement joins TRBV24-1 to TRBJ2-3, with 12 bases fitting TRBD1. Germline trimming cut 5 bases from V and 4 bases from J; bases unmatched to any gene: 3. The CDR3 runs to 15 residues. Germline assignment: CDR1 KGHDR and CDR2 SFDVKD. CDR3 DNA: TGTGCCACCAGTGGGGGGACAGGGGGCCCAGATACGCAGTATTTT. Protein product: CATSGGTGGPDTQYF.

A few counts support this clone. In the same sample, other DNA sequences code for this CDR3. For the CDR3, the DNA is TGTGCCAGCTCACCGGAGGGGACAGGGAACACTGAAGCTTTCTTT. Amino acid sequence: CASSPEGTGNTEAFF. The chain carries TRBV18 and TRBJ1-1, with 8 bases fitting TRBD1. Germline V gives CDR1 KGHSH, CDR2 LQKENI. This CDR3 is 15 amino acids long. J gave up 1 base and V 3 bases, and 4 bases lay outside the gene matches.

The rearrangement uses TRBV5-5 and TRBJ2-4; D may be TRBD1 (6 bases). CDR3 length: 15 residues. Germline CDR1 reads SGHKS; CDR2 reads YYEKEE (reference sequence). V was cut by 3 bases and J by 5 bases, with 15 bases left in between. The CDR3 here is CASSWKTGLQNIQYF. The CDR3 DNA sequence: TGTGCCAGCAGCTGGAAAACAGGGTTACAAAACATTCAGTACTTC.

This clone came up once. The chain joins TRBV5-8 to TRBJ2-5; 12 bases line up with TRBD2. Germline loops: CDR1 SGHTS, CDR2 YDEGEE. The ends lost 5 bases at V and 4 bases at J; junction bases unmatched: 6. CDR3 length: 15 residues. CDR3 region: CASSSLAGGGETQYF. Written as DNA, the CDR3 is TGTGCCAGCAGTTCACTAGCGGGAGGCGGAGAGACCCAGTACTTC.

The V gene is TRBV28, the J gene TRBJ2-7; 9 nucleotides align to TRBD2. Trimming took 3 bases from V and 2 from J; bases not matched to a gene: 2. Germline V lookup: CDR1 MDHEN, CDR2 SYDVKM. The CDR3 contains 14 residues. Here the CDR3 reads CASSFPSGTYEQYF. CDR3 coding DNA: TGTGCCAGCAGTTTCCCTAGCGGGACCTACGAGCAGTACTTC.

The chain carries TRBV30 and TRBJ1-5; D call uncertain. Germline V gene sequence: CDR1 GTSNPN, CDR2 SVGIG (reference sequence). V was trimmed by 0 bases and J by 7 bases, leaving 13 bases between them. The CDR3 spans 14 residues. As DNA, the CDR3 is TGTGCCTGGAGTGTAAGGAGAAGAGAACAGCCCCAGCATTTT. Translated: CAWSVRRREQPQHF.

The chain carries TRBV18 and TRBJ1-6; 7 bases map to TRBD1. V trimming: 5 bases; J trimming: 5 bases; junction bases outside the gene matches: 9. Per germline, CDR1 KGHSH and CDR2 LQKENI. This CDR3 comprises 16 residues. The CDR3 loop reads CASSRSAGGDNSPLHF. Written as DNA, the CDR3 is TGTGCCAGCTCAAGGTCGGCAGGGGGAGATAATTCACCCCTCCACTTT.

V is TRBV7-3 and J is TRBJ2-1; possibly TRBD1 for D (5 bases). V was pared by 1 base and J by 4 bases, with 5 bases between. The CDR3 consists of 13 residues. Germline lookup yields CDR1 SGHTA and CDR2 FQGTGA. CDR3 sequence reads: CASSLNRYNEQFF. Here the CDR3 DNA reads TGTGCCAGCAGCTTAAACAGGTACAATGAGCAGTTCTTC.

V is TRBV16 and J is TRBJ1-2, with a tentative D call TRBD1 (5 bases). The CDR3 length is 15 residues. Germline V lookup: CDR1 KGHSY, CDR2 FQNENV. Trimming left V 0 bases short and J 4 bases short, with 12 bases between. Here the CDR3 DNA reads TGTGCCAGCAGCCAATCGAGGCAGGGTCGCTATGGCTACACCTTC. As protein: CASSQSRQGRYGYTF.

The chain has TRBV19 and TRBJ1-5; 8 bases align to TRBD1. The CDR3 consists of 17 residues. After removal of 2 bases from V and 4 bases from J, the junction contained 10 bases not matched to a gene. Germline V gene data show CDR1 as LNHDA and CDR2 as SQIVND (reference sequence). CDR3 bases: TGTGCCAGTAGTATAAATTCAGGACAGGGTTTTAATCAGCCCCAGCATTTT. Its translation is CASSINSGQGFNQPQHF. The entire variable domain, with the rest obtained from reference TRBV19 and TRBJ1-5, is as follows: DGGITQSPKYLFRKEGQNVTLSCEQNLNHDAMYWYRQDPGQGLRLIYYSQIVNDFQKGDIAEGYSVSREKKESFPLTVTSAQKNPTAFYLCASSINSGQGFNQPQHFGDGTRLSIL.

V gene TRBV27 combines with J gene TRBJ2-1; TRBD2 aligns across 16 bases. CDR3 length: 19 residues. In germline, CDR1 is MNHEY, CDR2 SMNVEV (reference sequence). V shed 3 bases and J 6 bases; nucleotides not matched to a gene: 11. The DNA for the CDR3 is TGTGCCAGCAGTTTGGGGACTAGCGGGAGGGCCGGCGTAGGCAATGAGCAGTTCTTC. It specifies CASSLGTSGRAGVGNEQFF.

This clone was seen repeatedly, ten times or more. The chain employs TRBV3-1 (or the pseudogene TRBV3-2) and TRBJ2-5, with 11 bases that match TRBD2. The V gene's germline CDR1 is LGHDT and CDR2 YNNKEL (reference sequence). Trimming took 4 bases from V and 9 from J; bases not matched to a gene: 7. The CDR3 is 14 residues long. The CDR3 sequence is CASSLGLAGDPQYF. The CDR3, as DNA: TGTGCCAGCAGCCTAGGACTAGCGGGTGATCCCCAGTACTTC.

The V call is TRBV19, the J call TRBJ2-1; TRBD2 matches 11 bases. V dropped 4 bases and J dropped 8; count of bases not matched to a gene: 7. CDR3 length equals 15 residues. Germline CDR1 and CDR2: LNHDA and SQIVND (reference sequence). The CDR3 reads CASSRIAGGSDEQFF. As DNA, the CDR3 is TGTGCCAGTAGTAGGATAGCGGGAGGGAGTGATGAGCAGTTCTTC.

This chain links TRBV18 with TRBJ2-5; 13 bases agree with TRBD2. The length of the CDR3 is 17 residues. CDR1 is KGHSH, CDR2 LQKENI, per germline. J was trimmed by 2 bases and V by 4 bases; bases with no gene match: 7. This chain's CDR3 is CASSQRKGLAGQETQYF. In DNA form, the CDR3 reads TGTGCCAGCTCACAACGAAAGGGACTAGCGGGGCAAGAGACCCAGTACTTC.

The chain is built from TRBV11-2 and TRBJ2-3, with 7 bases identical to TRBD1. There are 16 residues in the CDR3. The germline gives CDR1 SGHAT, CDR2 FQNNGV. V lost 5 bases and J lost 2; bases outside the gene matches: 10. The CDR3 nucleotides read TGTGCCAGCAGCCCCCGACAGGGTCGAATCACAGATACGCAGTATTTT. Translation: CASSPRQGRITDTQYF.

J is TRBJ2-3 and V is TRBV4-2, with D tentatively TRBD2 (6 bases). Between the trimmed V and J ends, which lost 1 base and 5 bases, there was a span of 16 bases. CDR3 size: 16 residues. Germline CDR1 reads LGHNA; CDR2 reads YNFKEQ. CDR3 nucleotide sequence: TGTGCCAGCAGCCAAGCCCCCGGGACTGGGAAAGATACGCAGTATTTT. It is translated as CASSQAPGTGKDTQYF.

The chain links TRBV15 to TRBJ2-1; the match to TRBD2 covers 7 bases. V trimming: 0 bases; J trimming: 2 bases; junction bases outside the gene matches: 7. This CDR3 has 17 residues. Germline CDR1 is LNHNV and CDR2 is YYDKDF (reference sequence). The CDR3 DNA sequence: TGTGCCACCAGCAGAGATCGGGGCGGGAGCCCCTACAATGAGCAGTTCTTC. Protein product: CATSRDRGGSPYNEQFF.